The rows below give T cell receptor beta chains drawn from one sample of a study of cytomegalovirus exposure and HLA in healthy donors. Only in-frame clones appear in the TCRdb table, and some are missing; sequencing was by immunoSEQ multiplex PCR. The sample includes approximately 280,000 clones, around 85% of them seen just once. The sample was PBMCs. These receptors originate from a young woman in good health and CMV-seronegative. Both conserved end residues are part of each CDR3. The D gene is left open where the match is weak.

>.|TRBV18
CASSPPEPTTQYF
>.|TRBV7-9
CASSLSTGNQPQHF
>TRBD2|TRBV27
CASSYMTSGGATDTQYF
>.|TRBV29-1
CSVALRTEAFF
>TRBD2|TRBV7-3
CASSPSSGGADTQYF
>.|TRBV7-2
CASSLWRQSLNTEAFF
>.|TRBV1
CTSSQGNDRHSSNQPQHF
>TRBD1|TRBV29-1
CSAGDSSYEQYF
>.|TRBV7-6
CASSNTGRGYTF
>.|TRBV6-5
CASSLGAGDQPQHF
>.|TRBV9
CASSVGGLQGTETQYF
>TRBD1|TRBV7-6
CASSLGGTANGYTF
>TRBD1|TRBV5-1
CASSLDRVYGYTF
>TRBD1|TRBV7-2
CASSPAGGEGNQPQHF
>.|TRBV28
CASSEPYSNQPQHF
>.|TRBV27
CATLGGGYGYTF
>TRBD2|TRBV28
CASSALGSGRAGANVLTF
>.|TRBV10-2
CASMAGPGELFF
>.|TRBV27
CASSLTGVNYGYTF
>.|TRBV2
CASSELPTGRVGNSPLHF
>.|TRBV14
CASSHSVQANTGELFF
>TRBD2|TRBV9
CASSTSSGGLDWEQFF
>TRBD1|TRBV6-1
CASSRRGDRADGYTF
>.|TRBV30
CAFYRRGGDTEAFF
>.|TRBV29-1
CSALLETQYF
>TRBD2|TRBV5-1
CASSWGSGSVTGEQFF
>.|TRBV2
CASSEATFTDTQYF
>TRBD1|TRBV11-1
CASSAGQGGNQPQHF